This TCR beta chain derives from a study of Ad26.COV2.S vaccination and SARS-CoV-2 variants. This CDR3 has 12 amino acids. Trimming removed 4 bases at V and 8 bases at J, with 10 bases between. Germline CDR1 is SGHDT and CDR2 is YYEEEE. Treatment denoted: about 20 received Ad26.COV2.S at low or high dose, single or two shots; about five received placebo; per-sample allocation not given. Sampling was performed 63 days after the first vaccine or placebo injection. An Ad26 vector was used to express Wuhan-strain SARS-CoV-2 spike as the vaccine. Sequencing was performed with immunoSEQ multiplex PCR; in TCRdb, only in-frame clones are kept and a portion is missing. The repertoire holds some 390,000 clones, with approximately 90% as singletons.

This chain links TRBV5-6 with TRBJ2-1, with D uncertain. The sequence was obtained from a person aged 18-60 years who received the Ad26.COV2.S COVID-19 vaccine or a placebo. Sequenced material: peripheral blood, taken in a trial of Ad26.COV2.S vaccine versus placebo. The CDR3 protein is CASSPPGHEQFF. The CDR3 nucleotides read TGTGCCAGCAGCCCCCCTGGCCATGAGCAGTTCTTC.